This T cell receptor beta chain was recovered during a study of cytomegalovirus exposure and HLA in healthy donors. Notes on the study in general: Reports showed the classifier diagnosing cytomegalovirus status with high specificity and sensitivity. Sequencing probably produced one cluster of sequence variants that were highly shared. Presence/absence comparisons presumed near-even sequencing depth among donors.

This clone appeared once. Its antigen remains unknown. Use of 60 Vbeta and 13 Jbeta primers characterized the PCR. In the original processing: In a later analysis, of around 80 million unique beta chains, about 12 million appeared in at least two donors. TCRdb's table, derived via immunoSEQ multiplex PCR, lists solely in-frame clones and lacks some. Clone size and V and J calls were adopted from that table, with D and trimming inferred from the DNA. The table lists 150,000 to 200,000 clones, 60% to 80% of them singletons. CDR3 size: 16 residues. The V gene lost 2 bases and the J gene lost 7 bases, with 18 bases spanning the gap. In germline, CDR1 is ENHRY, CDR2 SYGVKD.

V gene TRBV10-3 combines with J gene TRBJ1-3, with a possible D match to TRBD1 (5 bases). This TCR came from a woman aged 30 to 39 in good health and CMV-seronegative. Input material: PBMCs. CDR3 DNA sequence: TGTGCCATCAGTGAGGAGCGGGGACTTCAAGCGAACACCATATATTTT. Residues: CAISEERGLQANTIYF.